This is a list of T cell receptor beta chains from one sample in a study of T cell changes during pregnancy in multiple sclerosis. The method was immunoSEQ multiplex PCR; TCRdb's version includes in-frame clones alone and lacks a portion of them. The table includes tens of thousands of clones, 93% detected once. The starting material was CD8+ T cells from peripheral blood mononuclear cells, obtained after pregnancy. All receptors derive from a female donor with multiple sclerosis, enrolled in a pregnancy study. The CDR3 runs from the conserved cysteine through the conserved F or W. D genes are given only for firm matches.

V	length	D	J	CDR3
TRBV27	15	NA	TRBJ1-1	CASSLLTGLNTEAFF
TRBV29-1	16	TRBD1	TRBJ2-5	CSVAGRGTGGVETQYF
TRBV27	17	NA	TRBJ2-1	CASSLSGTYLRDNEQFF
TRBV7-6	15	TRBD1	TRBJ2-1	CASGPGTGADNEQFF
TRBV13	13	NA	TRBJ2-7	CASSFGRTYEQYF
TRBV30	12	TRBD2	TRBJ2-7	CAWRAGAYEQYF
TRBV7-3	15	NA	TRBJ2-3	CASSFIRGATDTQYF
TRBV27	14	TRBD1	TRBJ2-5	CASSLRDREETQYF
TRBV27	15	TRBD1	TRBJ1-1	CASSLSTGLNTEAFF
TRBV6-5	14	TRBD2	TRBJ2-5	CASRKGLEKETQYF
TRBV11-2	15	TRBD1	TRBJ1-1	CASSAPGQLNTEAFF
TRBV10-3	15	TRBD2	TRBJ2-3	CAISASGSSTDTQYF
TRBV28	13	NA	TRBJ1-1	CASSLYSYTEAFF
TRBV10-3	15	NA	TRBJ2-3	CAISELNRITDTQYF
TRBV28	13	TRBD1	TRBJ2-7	CASSDRDRDEQYF
TRBV6-6	14	NA	TRBJ1-5	CASRSDRLNQPQHF
TRBV7-9	15	TRBD2	TRBJ2-1	CASSHSGSSYNEQFF
TRBV13	17	TRBD2	TRBJ2-3	CASSSSLAGSSTDTQYF